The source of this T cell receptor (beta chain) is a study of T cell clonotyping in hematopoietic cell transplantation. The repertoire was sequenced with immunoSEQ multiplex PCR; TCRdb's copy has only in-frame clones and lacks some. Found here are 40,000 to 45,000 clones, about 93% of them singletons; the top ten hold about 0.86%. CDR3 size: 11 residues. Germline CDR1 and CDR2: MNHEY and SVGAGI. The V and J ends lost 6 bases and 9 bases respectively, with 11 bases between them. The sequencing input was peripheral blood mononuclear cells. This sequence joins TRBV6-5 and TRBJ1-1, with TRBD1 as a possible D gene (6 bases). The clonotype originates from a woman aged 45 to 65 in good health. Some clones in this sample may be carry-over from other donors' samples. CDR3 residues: CASSSGQKAFF. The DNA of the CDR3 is TGTGCCAGCAGCTCTGGACAGAAAGCTTTCTTT.